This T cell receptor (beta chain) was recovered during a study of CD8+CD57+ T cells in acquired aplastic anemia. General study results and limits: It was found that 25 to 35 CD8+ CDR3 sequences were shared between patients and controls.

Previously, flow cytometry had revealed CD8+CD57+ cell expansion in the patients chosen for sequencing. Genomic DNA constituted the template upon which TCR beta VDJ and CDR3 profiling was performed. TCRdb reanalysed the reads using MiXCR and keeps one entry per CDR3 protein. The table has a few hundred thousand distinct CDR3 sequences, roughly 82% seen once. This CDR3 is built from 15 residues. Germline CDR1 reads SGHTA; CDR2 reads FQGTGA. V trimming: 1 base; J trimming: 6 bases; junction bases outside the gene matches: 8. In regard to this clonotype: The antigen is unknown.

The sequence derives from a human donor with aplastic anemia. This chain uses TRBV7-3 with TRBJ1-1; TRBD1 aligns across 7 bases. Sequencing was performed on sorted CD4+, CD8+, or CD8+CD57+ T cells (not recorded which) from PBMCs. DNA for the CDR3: TGTGCCAGCAGCTTAAGTCTGACAGGGACCCCTGAAGCTTTCTTT. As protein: CASSLSLTGTPEAFF.